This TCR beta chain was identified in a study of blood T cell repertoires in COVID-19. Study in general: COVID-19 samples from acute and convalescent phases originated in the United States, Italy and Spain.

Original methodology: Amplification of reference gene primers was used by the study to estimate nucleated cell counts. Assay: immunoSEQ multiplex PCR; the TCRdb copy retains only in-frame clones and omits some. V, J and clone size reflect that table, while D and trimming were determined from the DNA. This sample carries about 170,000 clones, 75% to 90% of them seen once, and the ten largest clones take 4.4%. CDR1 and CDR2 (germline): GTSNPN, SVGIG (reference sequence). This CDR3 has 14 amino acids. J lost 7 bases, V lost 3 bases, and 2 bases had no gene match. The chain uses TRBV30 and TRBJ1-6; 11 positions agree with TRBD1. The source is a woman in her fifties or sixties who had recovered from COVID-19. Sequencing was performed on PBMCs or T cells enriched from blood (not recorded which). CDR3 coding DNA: TGTGCCTGGAGGCGGGACAGGGGGAATTCACCCCTCCACTTT. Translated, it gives CAWRRDRGNSPLHF.